This T cell receptor (beta chain) appears in the sequencing data of a study of T-cell reconstitution after alpha-beta-depleted transplantation in children (dated by TCRdb to the mid-2010s). A note on the overall study: Using TCR repertoire profiling, the study followed T-cell immune reconstitution in a quantitative way in children after TCRalphabeta/CD19-depleted allogeneic hematopoietic cell transplantation. What the research found in general, with its limitations: In some patients, high TCRbeta diversity at day 60 was attributed to recipient T cells and intrathymic progenitors that had survived conditioning. Over the following months the frequencies of hyperexpanded clones went down, and after one year T-cell counts and TCRbeta diversity were mostly credited to newly produced T cells. About two months after transplant, the apparently early recovery of alphabetaT-cell counts reportedly depended on just several hundred clones that had expanded rapidly and came from non-depleted graft cells.

This clonotype has ten or more counts. The target of this receptor is not known. Within one base of it there is no much larger clone, and no base qualities were kept. The treatment or condition label of this sample denotes: allogeneic hematopoietic cell transplantation with graft depleted of TCRalphabeta T cells and CD19 B cells. Transplant recipients were children who received TCRalphabeta/CD19-depleted allogeneic hematopoietic cell grafts. CDR1 and CDR2 are read off the germline V gene (reference sequence) as LNHNV and YYDKDF. Deletion took 0 bases off V and 7 bases off J, with a span of 7 bases between the germline ends. The CDR3 runs 13 residues from the cysteine to the phenylalanine. The entry retains the CDR3 DNA only, 39 bases that are in frame from base 1. Libraries came from PCR. Sequencing took place on an Illumina HiSeq 2500. Molecular barcoding was employed in the preparation of TCR libraries, with unique molecular identifiers being used to normalize TCRbeta repertoire quantification. TCRdb cleaned the public reads at Q25 with fastp, built clones with MiXCR and kept in-frame beta chains. Each CDR3 protein gets just one entry, which takes the most common genes and DNA from the rows behind it. In all, the sample holds some 70,000 distinct CDR3 sequences, and roughly 4.9% of those were seen once. The ten biggest clones cover approximately 17% of the sample.

The input for sequencing was PBMCs, mostly from graft donor cells, taken 180 days after TCRalphabeta/CD19-depleted stem cell transplant. The receptor was derived from a boy in the first two years of life who had a stem cell transplant for acute myeloid leukemia, so the T cells may come from the graft donor. The chain employs TRBV15 and TRBJ2-1; the D gene identity is not certain. The CDR3 region: CATSRDWGNEQFF. The nucleotide sequence is given as TGTGCCACCAGCAGAGATTGGGGAAATGAGCAGTTCTTC.